The 12 T cell receptor beta chains below all came from one sample that was sequenced in a study of blood T cell repertoires in COVID-19. Sequenced by immunoSEQ multiplex PCR; TCRdb stores in-frame clones only, minus some. The table lists about 96,000 clones, roughly 75% of them singletons. Sequencing was done on a sample of peripheral blood. The receptors originated from a man aged 50 to 59 who had recovered from COVID-19.

The chain is built from TRBV12-3 or TRBV12-4 and TRBJ2-7; D unclear. The germline V and J ends were trimmed by 3 bases and 2 bases, with 8 bases remaining between them. The CDR3 extends over 13 amino acids. As DNA, the CDR3 is TGTGCCAGCAGTTTGCGATTCACCTACGAGCAGTACTTC. The encoded protein is CASSLRFTYEQYF.

The chain joins TRBV7-3 to TRBJ2-3; D is perhaps TRBD2 (7 bases). The CDR3 spans 15 residues. The germline V and J ends were trimmed by 3 bases and 0 bases, with 10 bases remaining between them. From germline, CDR1 is SGHTA and CDR2 FQGTGA. CDR3 sequence: CASSFRGGSTDTQYF. The CDR3 region has the DNA TGTGCCAGCAGCTTTAGGGGGGGAAGCACAGATACGCAGTATTTT.

This clone was seen ten or more times. The chain recombines TRBV4-1 with TRBJ2-6; tentative D call: TRBD1 (6 bases). This CDR3 has 15 amino acids. The germline V and J ends were trimmed by 0 bases and 3 bases, with 6 bases remaining between them. Looked up from germline, CDR1 is MGHRA and CDR2 is YSYEKL. CDR3 sequence: CASSQDRGGANVLTF. CDR3 nucleotides: TGCGCCAGCAGCCAAGACAGGGGTGGGGCCAACGTCCTGACTTTC.

CDR3 sequence: CASSIRAVANYGYTF. CDR3 nucleotide sequence: TGTGCCAGCAGCATCAGGGCCGTAGCTAACTATGGCTACACCTTC. The chain links TRBV11-2 to TRBJ1-2; D may be TRBD1 (5 bases). Trimming cost V 5 bases and J 0 bases, with 13 bases left between them. From germline, CDR1 is SGHAT and CDR2 FQNNGV. The CDR3 spans 15 residues.

This clone was observed a few times. The chain joins TRBV2 to TRBJ2-3; the D gene is possibly TRBD2 (6 bases). Germline lookup yields CDR1 SNHLY and CDR2 FYNNEI. V lost 7 bases and J 4 bases, leaving 15 bases between the germline ends. The CDR3 runs 14 residues. The CDR3 DNA is TGTGCCAGCAATAGCGGAGAAGGGGCAGATACGCAGTATTTT. This translates into CASNSGEGADTQYF.

This clone was counted a single time. V usage is TRBV5-1 and J usage is TRBJ1-1; 7 bases are a match to TRBD1. The ends lost 4 bases at V and 5 bases at J; junction bases unmatched: 5. This CDR3 spans 13 amino acids. The germline V gene encodes CDR1 SGHRS and CDR2 YFSETQ. This CDR3 reads CASSTGQRTEAFF. CDR3 coding DNA: TGCGCCAGCAGCACGGGACAGCGAACTGAAGCTTTCTTT.

This clone turned up a few times. The chain is built from TRBV5-4 and TRBJ1-3; tentative D call: TRBD1 (5 bases). From germline, CDR1 is SGHNT and CDR2 YYREEE (reference sequence). The CDR3 totals 15 residues. V shed 1 base and J shed 2 bases, with 10 bases lying between them. The CDR3 region is CASSLSTGAGNTIYF. CDR3 sequence (DNA): TGTGCCAGCAGCTTGTCGACGGGGGCTGGAAACACCATATATTTT.

The J gene is TRBJ1-5, the V gene TRBV27, with D perhaps TRBD1 (5 bases). Germline CDR1 and CDR2: MNHEY and SMNVEV (reference sequence). The CDR3 is 15 amino acids. V lost 0 bases and J lost 2, with 8 bases in between. The CDR3 loop reads CASSLSVTGNQPQHF. The CDR3 bases are TGTGCCAGCAGTTTATCGGTGACAGGCAATCAGCCCCAGCATTTT.

The chain recombines TRBV7-2 with TRBJ2-3; TRBD2 aligns across 7 bases. J was trimmed by 4 bases and V by 1 base; bases with no gene match: 11. The CDR3 covers 17 residues. Germline CDR1 is SGHTA and CDR2 is FQGNSA. The DNA for the CDR3 is TGTGCCAGCAGCTTAGTCTGGCTAGCGGTGGGGCCAGATACGCAGTATTTT. Its translation: CASSLVWLAVGPDTQYF. The complete variable domain, with remaining parts taken from reference TRBV7-2 and TRBJ2-3, reads GAGVSQSPSNKVTEKGKDVELRCDPISGHTALYWYRQSLGQGLEFLIYFQGNSAPDKSGLPSDRFSAERTGGSVSTLTIQRTQQEDSAVYLCASSLVWLAVGPDTQYFGPGTRLTVL.

The chain is built from TRBV19 and TRBJ2-7; 7 nucleotides align to TRBD1. The junction had 2 bases not matched to a gene; V was cut back by 6 bases and J by 6 bases. The V gene's germline CDR1 is LNHDA and CDR2 SQIVND (reference sequence). The CDR3 extends over 11 amino acids. CDR3 protein: CASRGGAEQYF. The CDR3 region has the DNA TGTGCCAGTAGAGGGGGCGCCGAGCAGTACTTC.

This chain connects TRBV4-3 to TRBJ2-3; TRBD2 aligns across 16 bases. The CDR3 is 19 residues long. V lost 2 bases and J lost 5; bases outside the gene matches: 10. CDR1 and CDR2 (germline): LGHNA, YSLEER. The CDR3 loop is CASSQLKGLAGGRRDTQYF. CDR3 DNA: TGCGCCAGCAGCCAACTGAAGGGACTAGCGGGAGGGCGGCGAGATACGCAGTATTTT.

V is TRBV5-5 and J is TRBJ1-1, with a possible D match to TRBD1 (5 bases). With 3 bases removed from V and 0 bases from J, the gap between germline ends came to 15 bases. The CDR3 loop spans 16 amino acids. The germline gives CDR1 SGHKS, CDR2 YYEKEE (reference sequence). This CDR3 reads CASSSRGGGMNTEAFF. CDR3 nucleotides: TGTGCCAGCAGCTCCCGAGGTGGGGGGATGAACACTGAAGCTTTCTTT. Filled out from reference TRBV5-5 and TRBJ1-1, the complete variable domain reads DAGVTQSPTHLIKTRGQQVTLRCSPISGHKSVSWYQQVLGQGPQFIFQYYEKEERGRGNFPDRFSARQFPNYSSELNVNALLLGDSALYLCASSSRGGGMNTEAFFGQGTRLTVV.